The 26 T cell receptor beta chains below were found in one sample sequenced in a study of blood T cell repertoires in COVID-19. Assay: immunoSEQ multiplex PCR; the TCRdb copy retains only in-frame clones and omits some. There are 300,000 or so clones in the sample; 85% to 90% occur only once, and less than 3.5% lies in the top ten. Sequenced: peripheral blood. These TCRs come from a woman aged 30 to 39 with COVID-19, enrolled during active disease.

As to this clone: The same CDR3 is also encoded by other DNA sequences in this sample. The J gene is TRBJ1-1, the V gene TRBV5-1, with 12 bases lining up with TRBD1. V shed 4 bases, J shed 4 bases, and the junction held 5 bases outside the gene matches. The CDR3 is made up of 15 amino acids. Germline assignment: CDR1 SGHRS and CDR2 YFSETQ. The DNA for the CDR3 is TGCGCCAGCAGCCCGGGACAGGGGGCGGTCACTGAAGCTTTCTTT. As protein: CASSPGQGAVTEAFF.

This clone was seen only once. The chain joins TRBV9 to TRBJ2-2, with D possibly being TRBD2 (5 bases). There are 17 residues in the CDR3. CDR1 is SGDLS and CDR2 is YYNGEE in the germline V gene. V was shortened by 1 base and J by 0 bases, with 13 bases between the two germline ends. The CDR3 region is CASSVSGFGTNTGELFF. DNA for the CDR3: TGTGCCAGCAGCGTATCGGGGTTCGGGACGAACACCGGGGAGCTGTTTTTT.

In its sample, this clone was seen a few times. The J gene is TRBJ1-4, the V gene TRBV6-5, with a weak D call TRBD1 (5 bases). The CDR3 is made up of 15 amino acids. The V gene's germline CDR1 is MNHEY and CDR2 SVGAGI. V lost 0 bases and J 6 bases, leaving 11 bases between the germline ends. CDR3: CASSYSHGGDEKLFF. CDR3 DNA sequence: TGTGCCAGCAGTTACTCTCACGGGGGGGATGAAAAACTGTTTTTT.

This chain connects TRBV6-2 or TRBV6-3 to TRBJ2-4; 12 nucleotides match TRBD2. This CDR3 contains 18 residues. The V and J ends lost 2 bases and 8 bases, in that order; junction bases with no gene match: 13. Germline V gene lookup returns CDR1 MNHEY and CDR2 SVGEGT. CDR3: CASSYILLAGGVGDIQYF. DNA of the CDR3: TGTGCCAGCAGTTACATACTACTAGCGGGAGGTGTGGGAGACATTCAGTACTTC.

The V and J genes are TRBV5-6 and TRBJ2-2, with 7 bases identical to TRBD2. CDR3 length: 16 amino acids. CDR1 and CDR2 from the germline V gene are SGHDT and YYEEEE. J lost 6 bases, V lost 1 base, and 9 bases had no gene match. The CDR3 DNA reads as TGTGCCAGCAGCTTGTTTTACCGGGGGGTCTCCGGGGAGCTGTTTTTT. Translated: CASSLFYRGVSGELFF.

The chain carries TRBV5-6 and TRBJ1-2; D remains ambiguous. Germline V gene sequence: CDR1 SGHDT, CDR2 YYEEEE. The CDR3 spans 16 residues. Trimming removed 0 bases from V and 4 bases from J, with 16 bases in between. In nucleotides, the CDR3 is TGTGCCAGCAGCTTGGAGGCTAGGCAGCTTTCCTATGGCTACACCTTC. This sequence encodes CASSLEARQLSYGYTF.

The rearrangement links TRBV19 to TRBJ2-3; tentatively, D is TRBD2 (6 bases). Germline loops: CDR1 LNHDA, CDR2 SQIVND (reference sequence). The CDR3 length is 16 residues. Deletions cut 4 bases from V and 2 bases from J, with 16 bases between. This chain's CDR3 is CASSTRDSGVTDTQYF. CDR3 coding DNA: TGTGCCAGTAGTACCCGGGACTCCGGCGTCACAGATACGCAGTATTTT.

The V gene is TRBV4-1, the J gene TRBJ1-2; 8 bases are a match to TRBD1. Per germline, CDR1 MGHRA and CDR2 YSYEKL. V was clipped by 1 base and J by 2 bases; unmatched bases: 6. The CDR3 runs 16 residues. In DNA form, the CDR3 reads TGCGCCAGCAGCCAAGGGATAAGACAGGGGAACTATGGCTACACCTTC. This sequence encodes CASSQGIRQGNYGYTF.

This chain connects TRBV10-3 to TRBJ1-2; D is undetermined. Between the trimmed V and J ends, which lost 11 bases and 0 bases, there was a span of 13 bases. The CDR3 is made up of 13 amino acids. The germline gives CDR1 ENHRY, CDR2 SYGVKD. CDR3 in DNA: TGTGCCGCCGGCCGGGAAGCTAACTATGGCTACACCTTC. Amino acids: CAAGREANYGYTF.

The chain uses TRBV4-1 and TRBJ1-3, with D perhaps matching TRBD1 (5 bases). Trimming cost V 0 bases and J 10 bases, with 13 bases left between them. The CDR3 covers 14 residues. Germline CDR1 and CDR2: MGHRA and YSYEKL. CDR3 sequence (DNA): TGCGCCAGCAGCCAAGATTTCAGGGTTGGTACCATATATTTT. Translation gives CASSQDFRVGTIYF.

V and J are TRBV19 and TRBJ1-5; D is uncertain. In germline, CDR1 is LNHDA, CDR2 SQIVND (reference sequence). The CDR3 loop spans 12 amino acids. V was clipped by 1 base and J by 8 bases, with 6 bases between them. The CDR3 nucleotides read TGTGCCAGTAGTATAGGCCCGGAGCCCCAGCATTTT. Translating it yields CASSIGPEPQHF.

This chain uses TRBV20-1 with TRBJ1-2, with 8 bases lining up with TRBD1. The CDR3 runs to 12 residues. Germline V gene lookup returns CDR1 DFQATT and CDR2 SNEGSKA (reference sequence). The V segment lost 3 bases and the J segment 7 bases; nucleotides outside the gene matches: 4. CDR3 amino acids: CSASRQGTGYTF. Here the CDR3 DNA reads TGCAGTGCTAGTAGACAGGGGACTGGCTACACCTTC.

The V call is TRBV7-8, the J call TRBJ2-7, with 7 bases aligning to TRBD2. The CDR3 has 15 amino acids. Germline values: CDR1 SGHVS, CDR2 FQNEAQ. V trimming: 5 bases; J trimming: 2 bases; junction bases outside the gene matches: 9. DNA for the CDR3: TGTGCCAGCAGCCGAAGGGAGGGGATGGCCTACGAGCAGTACTTC. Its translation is CASSRREGMAYEQYF.

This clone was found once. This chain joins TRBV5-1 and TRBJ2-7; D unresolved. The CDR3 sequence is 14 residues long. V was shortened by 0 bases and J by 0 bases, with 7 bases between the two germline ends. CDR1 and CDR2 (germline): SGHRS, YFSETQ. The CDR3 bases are TGCGCCAGCAGCTTGGACATCCTCTCCTACGAGCAGTACTTC. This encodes CASSLDILSYEQYF.

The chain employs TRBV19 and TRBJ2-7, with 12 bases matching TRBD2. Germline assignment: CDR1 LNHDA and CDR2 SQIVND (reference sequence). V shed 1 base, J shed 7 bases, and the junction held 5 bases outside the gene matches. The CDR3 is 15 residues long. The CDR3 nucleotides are TGTGCCAGTAGTATAGTGACTAGCGGGAGTCGGGAGCAGTACTTC. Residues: CASSIVTSGSREQYF.

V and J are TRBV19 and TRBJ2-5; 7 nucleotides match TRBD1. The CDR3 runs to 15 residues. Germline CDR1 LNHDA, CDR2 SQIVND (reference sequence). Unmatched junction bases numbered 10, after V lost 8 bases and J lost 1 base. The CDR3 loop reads CASSPGQNFQETQYF. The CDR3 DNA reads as TGTGCCAGTTCTCCGGGACAGAACTTCCAAGAGACCCAGTACTTC. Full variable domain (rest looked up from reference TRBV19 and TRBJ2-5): DGGITQSPKYLFRKEGQNVTLSCEQNLNHDAMYWYRQDPGQGLRLIYYSQIVNDFQKGDIAEGYSVSREKKESFPLTVTSAQKNPTAFYLCASSPGQNFQETQYFGPGTRLLVL.

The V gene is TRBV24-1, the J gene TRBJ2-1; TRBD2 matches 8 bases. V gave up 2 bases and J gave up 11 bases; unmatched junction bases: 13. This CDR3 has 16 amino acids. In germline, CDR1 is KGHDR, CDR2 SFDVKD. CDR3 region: CATSDSAGGSQLQQFF. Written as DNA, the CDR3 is TGTGCCACCAGTGATTCTGCGGGAGGAAGCCAGCTCCAGCAGTTCTTC.

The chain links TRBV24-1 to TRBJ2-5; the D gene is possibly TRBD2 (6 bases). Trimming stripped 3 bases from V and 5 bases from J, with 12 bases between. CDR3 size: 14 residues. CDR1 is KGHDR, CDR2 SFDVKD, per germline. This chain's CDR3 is CATSDPGDSETQYF. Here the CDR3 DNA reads TGTGCCACCAGTGATCCGGGGGACTCCGAGACCCAGTACTTC.

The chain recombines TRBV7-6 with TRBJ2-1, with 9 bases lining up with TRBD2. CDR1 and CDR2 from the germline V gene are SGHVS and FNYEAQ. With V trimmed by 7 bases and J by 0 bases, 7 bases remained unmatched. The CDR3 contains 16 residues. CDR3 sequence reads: CASTEVSGSSYNEQFF. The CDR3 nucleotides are TGTGCCAGCACCGAAGTTAGCGGGAGCTCCTACAATGAGCAGTTCTTC.

CDR3 bases: TGTGCCAGCTCACCAGAACCAGCAACTAATGAAAAACTGTTTTTT. This translates into CASSPEPATNEKLFF. The chain uses TRBV18 and TRBJ1-4; no firm D call. Germline loops: CDR1 KGHSH, CDR2 LQKENI. The V end lost 2 bases, the J end lost 0 bases, and 7 bases lay between the germline ends. The CDR3 spans 15 residues.

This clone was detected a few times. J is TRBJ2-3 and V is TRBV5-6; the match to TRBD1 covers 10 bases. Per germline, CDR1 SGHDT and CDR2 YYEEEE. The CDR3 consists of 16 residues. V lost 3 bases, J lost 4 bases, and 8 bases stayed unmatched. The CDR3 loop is CASSWIGTGDADTQYF. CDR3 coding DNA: TGTGCCAGCAGCTGGATCGGGACAGGGGACGCAGATACGCAGTATTTT.

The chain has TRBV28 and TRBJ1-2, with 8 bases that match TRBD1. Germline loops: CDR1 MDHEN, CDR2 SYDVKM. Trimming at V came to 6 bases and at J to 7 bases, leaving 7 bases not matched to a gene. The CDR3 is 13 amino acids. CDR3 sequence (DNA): TGTGCCAGCAGCCTGACAGGGGAGACTGGCTACACCTTC. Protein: CASSLTGETGYTF.

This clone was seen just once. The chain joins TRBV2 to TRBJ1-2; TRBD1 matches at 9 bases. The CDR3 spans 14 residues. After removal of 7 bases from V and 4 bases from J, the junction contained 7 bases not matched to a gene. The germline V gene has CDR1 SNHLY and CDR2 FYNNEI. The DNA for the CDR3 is TGTGCCAGCACTTCGGACAGGGGCGGCTATGGCTACACCTTC. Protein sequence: CASTSDRGGYGYTF.

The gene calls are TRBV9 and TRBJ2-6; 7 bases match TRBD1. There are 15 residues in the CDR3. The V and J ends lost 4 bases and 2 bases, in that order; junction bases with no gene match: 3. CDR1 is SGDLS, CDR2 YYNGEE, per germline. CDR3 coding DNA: TGTGCCAGCAGCCCCGACAGGGCTGGGGCCAACGTCCTGACTTTC. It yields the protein CASSPDRAGANVLTF.

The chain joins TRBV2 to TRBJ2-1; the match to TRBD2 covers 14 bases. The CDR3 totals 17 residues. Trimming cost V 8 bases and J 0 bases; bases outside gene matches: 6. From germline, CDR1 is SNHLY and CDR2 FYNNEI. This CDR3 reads CASAGLAGGYSYNEQFF. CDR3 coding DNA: TGTGCCAGCGCAGGACTAGCGGGAGGCTACTCCTACAATGAGCAGTTCTTC.

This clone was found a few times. CDR3 residues: CASSIGGQGSRPQHF. DNA of the CDR3: TGTGCCAGTAGTATAGGGGGCCAGGGCTCAAGGCCCCAGCATTTT. The V and J genes are TRBV19 and TRBJ1-5, with D possibly matching TRBD1 (5 bases). The CDR3 runs 15 residues. The V gene lost 1 base and the J gene lost 9 bases, with 16 bases spanning the gap. Germline V lookup: CDR1 LNHDA, CDR2 SQIVND (reference sequence).